The next 31 T cell receptor beta chains were all read from a single sample in a study of CD8 T cells in Susac syndrome. It was with random hexamers that about 0.45 to 1 ug RNA was reverse transcribed. TCRdb analysed the immunoSEQ multiplex PCR reads with MiXCR anew, one entry per CDR3 protein. The data show around 71,000 distinct CDR3 sequences, 95% to 96% seen once. The sample was CD4+ T cells from PBMCs. The receptors derive from a human donor with multiple sclerosis.

This chain uses TRBV9 with TRBJ1-5; D gene ambiguous. Germline lookup yields CDR1 SGDLS and CDR2 YYNGEE. The CDR3 covers 15 residues. The V and J ends lost 4 bases and 3 bases respectively, with 14 bases between them. CDR3 nucleotides: TGTGCCAGCAGCCCCACGGCAGGCATCAATCAGCCCCAGCATTTT. It yields the protein CASSPTAGINQPQHF. The complete variable domain, with remaining parts taken from reference TRBV9 and TRBJ1-5, reads DSGVTQTPKHLITATGQRVTLRCSPRSGDLSVYWYQQSLDQGLQFLIQYYNGEERAKGNILERFSAQQFPDLHSELNLSSLELGDSALYFCASSPTAGINQPQHFGDGTRLSIL.

The chain carries TRBV20-1 and TRBJ2-6; 8 bases agree with TRBD1. The CDR3 loop spans 18 amino acids. V was clipped by 0 bases and J by 4 bases; unmatched bases: 11. CDR1 is DFQATT and CDR2 is SNEGSKA in the germline V gene (reference sequence). CDR3 sequence: CSARDSGQEGLGANVLTF. CDR3 DNA: TGCAGTGCTAGAGATTCGGGACAGGAGGGCTTGGGGGCCAACGTCCTGACTTTC.

The chain couples TRBV13 to TRBJ2-7, with D possibly matching TRBD1 (6 bases). The germline gives CDR1 PRHDT, CDR2 FYEKMQ (reference sequence). This CDR3 spans 16 amino acids. V lost 3 bases and J lost 3, with 18 bases in between. CDR3 in amino acids: CASSFFKGQTRYEQYF. In DNA, the CDR3 is TGTGCCAGCAGCTTTTTTAAAGGACAGACCCGCTACGAGCAGTACTTC. Full variable domain (missing parts from reference TRBV13 and TRBJ2-7): AAGVIQSPRHLIKEKRETATLKCYPIPRHDTVYWYQQGPGQDPQFLISFYEKMQSDKGSIPDRFSAQQFSDYHSELNMSSLELGDSALYFCASSFFKGQTRYEQYFGPGTRLTVT.

The chain carries TRBV19 and TRBJ2-5; 8 bases line up with TRBD1. Germline CDR1 LNHDA, CDR2 SQIVND (reference sequence). With 4 bases clipped from V and 5 bases from J, the junction kept 9 bases outside the gene matches. The CDR3 is 15 residues long. The CDR3 sequence is CASSTLDRAGETQYF. The CDR3 nucleotides are TGTGCCAGTAGTACCCTGGACAGGGCCGGGGAGACCCAGTACTTC. The full variable domain, completed using reference TRBV19 and TRBJ2-5, is DGGITQSPKYLFRKEGQNVTLSCEQNLNHDAMYWYRQDPGQGLRLIYYSQIVNDFQKGDIAEGYSVSREKKESFPLTVTSAQKNPTAFYLCASSTLDRAGETQYFGPGTRLLVL.

V and J are TRBV7-9 and TRBJ2-5, with D perhaps matching TRBD2 (6 bases). Germline V gene lookup returns CDR1 SEHNR and CDR2 FQNEAQ (reference sequence). V gave up 5 bases and J gave up 5 bases, with 15 bases separating them. This CDR3 spans 14 amino acids. The CDR3 region has the DNA TGTGCCAGCAGCCCTTCAACCGGAGGGGAGACCCAGTACTTC. It translates to CASSPSTGGETQYF. The full variable domain, its missing parts supplied by reference TRBV7-9 and TRBJ2-5, is DTGVSQNPRHKITKRGQNVTFRCDPISEHNRLYWYRQTLGQGPEFLTYFQNEAQLEKSRLLSDRFSAERPKGSFSTLEIQRTEQGDSAMYLCASSPSTGGETQYFGPGTRLLVL.

The J gene is TRBJ2-3, the V gene TRBV5-1; unclear D gene. CDR1 is SGHRS and CDR2 is YFSETQ in the germline V gene. The CDR3 runs 12 residues. V dropped 1 base and J dropped 4 bases, with 4 bases sitting between them. The CDR3 DNA reads TGCGCCAGCAGCTTGAAAGCAGATACGCAGTATTTT. Encoded protein: CASSLKADTQYF.

This chain joins TRBV20-1 and TRBJ1-1; D is uncertain. From germline, CDR1 is DFQATT and CDR2 SNEGSKA (reference sequence). The CDR3 spans 12 residues. The CDR3 DNA sequence: TGCTTGTCGAACGGCGGTAACACTGAAGCTTTCTTT. Translation gives CLSNGGNTEAFF.

This clonotype was seen once. This chain joins TRBV12-3 or TRBV12-4 and TRBJ2-7, with a tentative D call TRBD1 (6 bases). The V and J ends lost 6 bases and 5 bases respectively, with 17 bases between them. The CDR3 has 14 amino acids. CDR3 residues: CASRGQSWSDEQYF. The CDR3 bases are TGTGCCAGCAGAGGACAGTCATGGTCCGACGAGCAGTACTTC.

The chain joins TRBV3-1 to TRBJ1-6; D unresolved. The V end was cut by 4 bases, the J end by 0 bases, with 19 bases between. This CDR3 comprises 19 residues. CDR1 LGHDT and CDR2 YNNKEL come from the germline V gene (reference sequence). The CDR3 here is CASSLRPSSGNSYNSPLHF. The CDR3, as DNA: TGTGCCAGCAGCCTAAGACCCTCCTCGGGGAACTCCTATAATTCACCCCTCCACTTT. Using reference TRBV3-1 and TRBJ1-6 for the parts outside the CDR3, the full variable domain is DTAVSQTPKYLVTQMGNDKSIKCEQNLGHDTMYWYKQDSKKFLKIMFSYNNKELIINETVPNRFSPKSPDKAHLNLHINSLELGDSAVYFCASSLRPSSGNSYNSPLHFGNGTRLTVT.

This clonotype was detected once. The chain recombines TRBV27 with TRBJ2-1; no reliable D call. CDR3 length: 13 residues. CDR1 is MNHEY and CDR2 is SMNVEV in the germline V gene (reference sequence). V gave up 6 bases and J gave up 8 bases, with 14 bases separating them. CDR3 sequence: CASRPSGLHEQFF. In DNA form, the CDR3 reads TGTGCCAGCAGACCCTCGGGCTTGCATGAGCAGTTCTTC.

The gene calls are TRBV29-1 and TRBJ2-3; TRBD2 aligns across 9 bases. Losses at the gene ends were 8 bases for V and 6 bases for J; bases not matched to a gene: 6. CDR3 length equals 12 residues. Germline V gene sequence: CDR1 SQVTM, CDR2 ANQGSEA. The CDR3 coding sequence is TGCAGCAAATCTAGCGGGACGGATACGCAGTATTTT. This encodes CSKSSGTDTQYF.

The V call is TRBV20-1, the J call TRBJ1-1; tentative D call: TRBD1 (6 bases). V was trimmed by 4 bases and J by 0 bases, leaving 9 bases between them. CDR3 length: 13 amino acids. Germline V gene lookup returns CDR1 DFQATT and CDR2 SNEGSKA (reference sequence). CDR3 sequence reads: CSAKWTVNTEAFF. CDR3 in DNA: TGCAGTGCTAAATGGACAGTGAACACTGAAGCTTTCTTT.

This chain links TRBV6-5 with TRBJ2-2; unclear D gene. The ends were cut back, 8 bases at V and 3 bases at J, with 13 bases in the middle. This CDR3 has 14 residues. Germline V gene lookup returns CDR1 MNHEY and CDR2 SVGAGI. In DNA, the CDR3 is TGTGCCAGCTGGGAACAAGGATACACCGGGGAGCTGTTTTTT. This gives the protein CASWEQGYTGELFF.

A single count supports this clonotype. The rearrangement joins TRBV12-3 or TRBV12-4 to TRBJ2-5; D is possibly TRBD2 (6 bases). Trimming removed 3 bases at V and 5 bases at J, with 13 bases between. There are 14 residues in the CDR3. CDR3 in amino acids: CASSFLGGSETQYF. CDR3 nucleotide sequence: TGTGCCAGCAGTTTTCTCGGGGGTAGCGAGACCCAGTACTTC.

The chain joins TRBV7-2 to TRBJ2-1; no reliable D call. This CDR3 is built from 13 residues. With 6 bases removed from V and 4 bases from J, the gap between germline ends came to 10 bases. CDR1 SGHTA and CDR2 FQGNSA come from the germline V gene. The CDR3 nucleotides are TGTGCCAGCAGGTCCCTCCGGTACAATGAGCAGTTCTTC. This sequence encodes CASRSLRYNEQFF.

This chain links TRBV3-1 with TRBJ1-5; TRBD1 matches at 7 bases. The CDR3 runs 18 residues. In germline, CDR1 is LGHDT, CDR2 YNNKEL (reference sequence). With 1 base clipped from V and 2 bases from J, the junction kept 11 bases outside the gene matches. CDR3 in amino acids: CASSQGWGGQAGNQPQHF. CDR3 nucleotides: TGTGCCAGCAGCCAAGGATGGGGAGGACAGGCGGGCAATCAGCCCCAGCATTTT.

V usage is TRBV6-5 and J usage is TRBJ1-2, with 10 bases identical to TRBD1. Germline trimming cut 0 bases from V and 0 bases from J; bases unmatched to any gene: 7. Germline loops: CDR1 MNHEY, CDR2 SVGAGI. There are 18 residues in the CDR3. In nucleotides, the CDR3 is TGTGCCAGCAGTTACTCGGGACCGACAGGGGGCGCTAACTATGGCTACACCTTC. Encoded protein: CASSYSGPTGGANYGYTF.

The V gene is TRBV5-1, the J gene TRBJ2-1, with 9 bases identical to TRBD1. The CDR3 length is 16 residues. Germline V gene data show CDR1 as SGHRS and CDR2 as YFSETQ. Trimming removed 4 bases from V and 4 bases from J; junction bases left unmatched: 9. CDR3 nucleotides: TGCGCCAGCAGCGGAGAACAGGGGGCTCTATACAATGAGCAGTTCTTC. Amino acids: CASSGEQGALYNEQFF.

The CDR3 sequence is CASSRQGGSSGANVLTF. The CDR3 coding sequence is TGTGCCAGCAGCCGACAGGGCGGTAGCTCTGGGGCCAACGTCCTGACTTTC. The rearrangement uses TRBV9 and TRBJ2-6; 7 bases fit TRBD1. CDR1 and CDR2 from the germline V gene are SGDLS and YYNGEE. V lost 4 bases, J lost 0 bases, and 7 bases stayed unmatched. CDR3 length: 17 residues. Using reference TRBV9 and TRBJ2-6 for the parts outside the CDR3, the full variable domain is DSGVTQTPKHLITATGQRVTLRCSPRSGDLSVYWYQQSLDQGLQFLIQYYNGEERAKGNILERFSAQQFPDLHSELNLSSLELGDSALYFCASSRQGGSSGANVLTFGAGSRLTVL.

The rearrangement uses TRBV3-1 and TRBJ1-2, with a weak D call TRBD1 (5 bases). In germline, CDR1 is LGHDT, CDR2 YNNKEL (reference sequence). Trimming pared 2 bases from V and 8 bases from J, leaving 12 bases between. There are 13 residues in the CDR3. The CDR3 is CASSQPDRYGYTF. The CDR3 DNA reads as TGTGCCAGCAGCCAACCAGACAGATACGGCTACACCTTC.

This chain joins TRBV12-3 or TRBV12-4 and TRBJ2-7; 7 nucleotides match TRBD2. V trimming: 5 bases; J trimming: 3 bases; junction bases outside the gene matches: 1. CDR3 length: 12 amino acids. CDR3 loop: CASSGGVYEQYF. The CDR3 nucleotides read TGTGCCAGCAGTGGGGGGGTCTACGAGCAGTACTTC.

The chain is built from TRBV3-1 and TRBJ2-7; the match to TRBD2 covers 10 bases. The CDR3 runs to 14 residues. CDR1 and CDR2 from the germline V gene are LGHDT and YNNKEL (reference sequence). With V trimmed by 5 bases and J by 7 bases, 8 bases remained unmatched. CDR3 in DNA: TGTGCCAGCAGCTACCGGACTAGCGGTGATGAGCAGTACTTC. Translating it yields CASSYRTSGDEQYF.

Remarks on this clonotype: A junction boundary mismatches the germline segment, possibly from a read error. The V and J genes are TRBV7-2 and TRBJ2-1, with TRBD2 identical over 12 bases. Germline V gene lookup returns CDR1 SGHTA and CDR2 FQGNSA. This CDR3 spans 14 amino acids. This CDR3 reads CASSLAGGPNEQFF. The CDR3 nucleotides are TGTGCCAGCAGCCTAGCGGGGGGGCCCAATGAGCAGTTCTTC.

The chain joins TRBV29-1 to TRBJ1-1; D call uncertain. Germline CDR1 and CDR2: SQVTM and ANQGSEA. The CDR3 totals 13 residues. V was pared by 4 bases and J by 4 bases, with 13 bases between. The chain's CDR3 is CSVGSAVGTEAFF. In DNA, the CDR3 is TGCAGCGTTGGTTCGGCAGTAGGCACTGAAGCTTTCTTT.

The CDR3 DNA sequence: TGTGCCAGTAGTATCGCAGGGAACTACAATGAGCAGTTCTTC. It is translated as CASSIAGNYNEQFF. The rearrangement uses TRBV19 and TRBJ2-1, with a weak D call TRBD1 (5 bases). In germline, CDR1 is LNHDA, CDR2 SQIVND (reference sequence). The CDR3 is made up of 14 amino acids. V was trimmed by 3 bases and J by 3 bases, leaving 9 bases between them. The full variable domain, in which reference TRBV19 and TRBJ2-1 provide the parts outside the CDR3, is DGGITQSPKYLFRKEGQNVTLSCEQNLNHDAMYWYRQDPGQGLRLIYYSQIVNDFQKGDIAEGYSVSREKKESFPLTVTSAQKNPTAFYLCASSIAGNYNEQFFGPGTRLTVL.

The chain uses TRBV4-3 and TRBJ2-1; D may be TRBD2 (5 bases). The CDR3 has 17 amino acids. Trimming shortened V by 0 bases and J by 2 bases, and 14 bases separated the two germline ends. Germline assignment: CDR1 LGHNA and CDR2 YSLEER. CDR3 loop: CASSQDTQRVTYNEQFF. As DNA, the CDR3 is TGCGCCAGCAGCCAAGATACCCAGAGGGTTACCTACAATGAGCAGTTCTTC.

The chain has TRBV30 and TRBJ1-5; tentative D call: TRBD1 (5 bases). Germline V CDR1 and CDR2: GTSNPN, SVGIG (reference sequence). V shed 2 bases and J shed 7 bases, with 12 bases lying between them. There are 13 residues in the CDR3. CDR3 sequence reads: CAWSFSGGQPQHF. The CDR3 coding sequence is TGTGCCTGGAGTTTTTCGGGGGGGCAGCCCCAGCATTTT.

V usage is TRBV14 and J usage is TRBJ2-3; D gene ambiguous. Trimming pared 3 bases from V and 3 bases from J, leaving 13 bases between. The length of the CDR3 is 15 residues. CDR1 and CDR2 (germline): SGHDN, FVKESK. CDR3 nucleotide sequence: TGTGCCAGCAGCCACTCCTACCTGGGGACAGATACGCAGTATTTT. Translated: CASSHSYLGTDTQYF.

This chain links TRBV20-1 with TRBJ2-1, with D possibly being TRBD1 (7 bases). The CDR3 contains 16 residues. Per germline, CDR1 DFQATT and CDR2 SNEGSKA (reference sequence). V was trimmed by 6 bases and J by 5 bases, leaving 23 bases between them. CDR3 region: CSATRGASARNNEQFF. The CDR3 region has the DNA TGCAGTGCAACCAGGGGGGCTAGCGCAAGAAACAATGAGCAGTTCTTC.

V usage is TRBV12-3 or TRBV12-4 and J usage is TRBJ2-3, with TRBD2 matching over 8 bases. CDR3 length: 17 residues. Trimming took 3 bases from V and 1 from J; bases not matched to a gene: 9. Written as DNA, the CDR3 is TGTGCCAGCAGTTTCCCCAGGTCAGCGGGGGGCACAGATACGCAGTATTTT. This sequence encodes CASSFPRSAGGTDTQYF.

The chain couples TRBV20-1 to TRBJ2-3; TRBD2 aligns across 14 bases. V lost 4 bases, J lost 5 bases, and 8 bases stayed unmatched. Looked up from germline, CDR1 is DFQATT and CDR2 is SNEGSKA (reference sequence). The CDR3 covers 16 residues. The CDR3 protein is CSANRLAGGPGDTQYF. The CDR3 bases are TGCAGTGCTAACCGACTAGCGGGGGGGCCTGGAGATACGCAGTATTTT.